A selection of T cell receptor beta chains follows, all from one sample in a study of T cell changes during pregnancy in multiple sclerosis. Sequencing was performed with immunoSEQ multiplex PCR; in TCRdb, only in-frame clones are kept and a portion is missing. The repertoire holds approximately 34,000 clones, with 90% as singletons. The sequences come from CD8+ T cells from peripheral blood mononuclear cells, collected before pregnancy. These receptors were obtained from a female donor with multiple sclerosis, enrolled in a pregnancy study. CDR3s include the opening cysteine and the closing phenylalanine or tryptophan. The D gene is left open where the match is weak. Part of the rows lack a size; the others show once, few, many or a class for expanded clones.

CASSSRGDEGQPQHF,TGTGCCAGCAGCTCCAGGGGGGACGAGGGACAGCCCCAGCATTTT,TRBD1,TRBJ1-5,TRBV11-2,-
CASSLDRTTEAFF,TGTGCCAGCAGCTTGGACCGTACAACTGAAGCTTTCTTT,-,TRBJ1-1,TRBV5-6,-
CASRHLAGHNEQFF,TGTGCCAGCAGGCACCTAGCGGGACACAATGAGCAGTTCTTC,TRBD2,TRBJ2-1,TRBV5-4,-
CASSSAIGTGYYNEQFF,TGTGCCAGCAGCTCCGCAATCGGGACAGGTTATTACAATGAGCAGTTCTTC,TRBD1,TRBJ2-1,TRBV7-2,-
CASSLRSMNTEAFF,TGCGCCAGCAGCTTAAGGAGCATGAACACTGAAGCTTTCTTT,-,TRBJ1-1,TRBV5-1,many
CASSEDPGLAAYEQFF,TGTGCCAGCAGTGAGGATCCGGGACTAGCGGCTTATGAGCAGTTCTTC,TRBD2,TRBJ2-1,TRBV6-4,-
CASSVDRLAGNTGELFF,TGTGCCAGCAGCGTAGATCGACTAGCGGGAAACACCGGGGAGCTGTTTTTT,TRBD2,TRBJ2-2,TRBV9,-
CASSFEGDNEQFF,TGTGCCAGCAGCTTTGAAGGAGACAATGAGCAGTTCTTC,-,TRBJ2-1,TRBV5-5,few
CASSGGGLGETQYF,TGCGCCAGCAGCGGAGGGGGCCTCGGGGAGACCCAGTACTTC,-,TRBJ2-5,TRBV4-3,-
CASFGVNEQFF,TGTGCCAGCTTCGGGGTCAATGAGCAGTTCTTC,-,TRBJ2-1,TRBV6-1,-
CASSAGQGAYEQYF,TGCGCCAGCAGCGCGGGACAGGGGGCCTACGAGCAGTACTTC,TRBD1,TRBJ2-7,TRBV5-1,-
CASSLAGTIEQFF,TGTGCCAGCAGCTTAGCCGGGACTATTGAGCAGTTCTTC,TRBD2,TRBJ2-1,TRBV7-9,-
CASRRQGAQTEAFF,TGTGCCAGCAGACGACAGGGGGCTCAAACTGAAGCTTTCTTT,TRBD1,TRBJ1-1,TRBV13,-
CASSPDRRNTEAFF,TGTGCCAGCAGCCCCGACAGGAGGAACACTGAAGCTTTCTTT,-,TRBJ1-1,TRBV7-9,-
CASTLERDEQFF,TGTGCCAGCACCCTCGAACGGGATGAGCAGTTCTTC,-,TRBJ2-1,TRBV7-9,medium-sized
CASSIGQGASYEQYF,TGCGCCAGCAGCATCGGACAGGGCGCGTCCTACGAGCAGTACTTC,TRBD1,TRBJ2-7,TRBV5-1,-
CASSQGTASNEKLFF,TGTGCCAGCAGCCAAGGGACAGCGAGTAATGAAAAACTGTTTTTT,-,TRBJ1-4,TRBV14,-
CASSQDLEVYNEQFF,TGTGCCAGCAGCCAAGATCTTGAGGTGTACAATGAGCAGTTCTTC,-,TRBJ2-1,TRBV4-2,-
CASSLEAGTYNEQFF,TGTGCCAGTAGTCTCGAAGCGGGAACTTACAATGAGCAGTTCTTC,TRBD2,TRBJ2-1,TRBV19,-
CASSQDQLGSQETQYF,TGTGCCAGCAGCCAAGATCAGCTAGGATCGCAAGAGACCCAGTACTTC,-,TRBJ2-5,TRBV4-2,-
CASSGQAREAFF,TGTGCCAGCAGCGGACAGGCCAGAGAAGCTTTCTTT,TRBD1,TRBJ1-1,TRBV27,-
CASRKGDGYTF,TGTGCCAGCAGAAAAGGAGATGGCTACACCTTC,-,TRBJ1-2,TRBV27,-
CAQGNSYPMNTEAFF,TGTGCCCAGGGGAATAGCTACCCAATGAACACTGAAGCTTTCTTT,-,TRBJ1-1,TRBV30,-
CASSDLATGELFF,TGTGCCAGCAGCGATCTAGCGACCGGGGAGCTGTTTTTT,-,TRBJ2-2,TRBV9,-
CAWNLNYFEQYF,TGTGCCTGGAACCTGAATTACTTCGAGCAGTACTTC,-,TRBJ2-7,TRBV30,-
CASSPGPGTDTEAFF,TGTGCCAGCTCACCAGGTCCGGGTACGGACACTGAAGCTTTCTTT,-,TRBJ1-1,TRBV18,-